Sequencing of this T cell receptor (beta chain) was carried out in a study of CD8+ T cells in alopecia areata. This sample's treatment: oral pan-JAK inhibitor, 5-10 mg twice daily. This CDR3 spans 15 amino acids. The V end was cut by 6 bases, the J end by 0 bases, with 12 bases between. Germline loops: CDR1 SNHLY, CDR2 FYNNEI. Extraction and reverse transcription of RNA yielded cDNA as the sequencing template. The data were produced by immunoSEQ multiplex PCR, yet TCRdb's version contains in-frame clones alone and is incomplete. The sample lists under 350,000 clones; about 62% were seen once. The genes are TRBV2 and TRBJ2-1, with D possibly TRBD1 on 6 matching bases. Sequencing was performed on CD4+ T cells sorted from blood, taken at week 24, from a patient treated with tofacitinib. This receptor was taken from a human donor with alopecia areata. The CDR3 reads CASRTTGFSYNEQFF. For the CDR3, the DNA is TGTGCCAGCAGAACAACAGGGTTCTCCTACAATGAGCAGTTCTTC.